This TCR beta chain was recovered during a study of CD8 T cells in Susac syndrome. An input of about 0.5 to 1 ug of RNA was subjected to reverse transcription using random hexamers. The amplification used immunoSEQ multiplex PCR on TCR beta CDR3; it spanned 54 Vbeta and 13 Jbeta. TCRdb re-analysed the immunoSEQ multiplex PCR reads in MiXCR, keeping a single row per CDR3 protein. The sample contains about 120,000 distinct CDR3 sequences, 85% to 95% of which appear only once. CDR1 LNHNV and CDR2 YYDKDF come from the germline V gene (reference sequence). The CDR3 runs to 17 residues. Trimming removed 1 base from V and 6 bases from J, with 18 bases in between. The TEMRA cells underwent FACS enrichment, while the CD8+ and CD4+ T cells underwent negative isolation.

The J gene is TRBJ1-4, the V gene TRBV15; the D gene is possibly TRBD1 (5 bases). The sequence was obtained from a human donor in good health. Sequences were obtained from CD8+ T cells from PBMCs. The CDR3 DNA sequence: TGTGCCACCAGCAGAGCACTTGCAGGGCATTCTGATGAAAAACTGTTTTTT. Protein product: CATSRALAGHSDEKLFF.